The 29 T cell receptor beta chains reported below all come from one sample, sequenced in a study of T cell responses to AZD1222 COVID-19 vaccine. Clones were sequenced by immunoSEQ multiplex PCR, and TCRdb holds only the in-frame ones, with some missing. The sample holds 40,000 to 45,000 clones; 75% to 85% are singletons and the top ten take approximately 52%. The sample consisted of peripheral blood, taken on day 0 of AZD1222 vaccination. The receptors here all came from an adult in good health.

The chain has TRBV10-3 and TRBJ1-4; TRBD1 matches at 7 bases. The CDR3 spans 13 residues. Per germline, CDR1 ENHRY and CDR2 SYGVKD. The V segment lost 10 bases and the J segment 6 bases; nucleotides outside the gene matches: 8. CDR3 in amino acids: CATAGQRDEKLFF. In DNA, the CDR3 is TGTGCCACCGCGGGACAGCGGGATGAAAAACTGTTTTTT.

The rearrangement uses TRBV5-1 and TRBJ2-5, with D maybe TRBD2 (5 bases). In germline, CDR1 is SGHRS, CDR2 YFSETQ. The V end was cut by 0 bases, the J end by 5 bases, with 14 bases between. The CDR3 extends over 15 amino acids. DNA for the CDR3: TGCGCCAGCAGCTTGGAAGGACTGCAGTGGGAGACCCAGTACTTC. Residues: CASSLEGLQWETQYF.

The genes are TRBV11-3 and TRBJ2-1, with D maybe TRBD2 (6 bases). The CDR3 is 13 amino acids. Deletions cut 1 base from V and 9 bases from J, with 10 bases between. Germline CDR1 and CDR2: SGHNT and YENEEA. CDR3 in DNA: TGTGCCAGCAGCTTAGCTGGTAGCGGTGAGCAGTTCTTC. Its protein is CASSLAGSGEQFF.

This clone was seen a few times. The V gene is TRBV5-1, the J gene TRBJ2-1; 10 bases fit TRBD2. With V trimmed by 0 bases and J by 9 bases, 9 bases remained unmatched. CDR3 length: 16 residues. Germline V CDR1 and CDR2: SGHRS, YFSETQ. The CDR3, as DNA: TGCGCCAGCAGCTTGGCCGGGCTAGCGGGAGAATTTGAGCAGTTCTTC. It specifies CASSLAGLAGEFEQFF.

The CDR3 spells CASSLGDSGYTF. CDR3 DNA sequence: TGTGCCAGCAGCTTGGGGGACAGTGGCTACACCTTC. V is TRBV5-6 and J is TRBJ1-2, with 7 bases identical to TRBD1. The CDR3 spans 12 residues. V lost 0 bases to trimming and J lost 7 bases; unmatched junction nucleotides: 0. Per germline, CDR1 SGHDT and CDR2 YYEEEE.

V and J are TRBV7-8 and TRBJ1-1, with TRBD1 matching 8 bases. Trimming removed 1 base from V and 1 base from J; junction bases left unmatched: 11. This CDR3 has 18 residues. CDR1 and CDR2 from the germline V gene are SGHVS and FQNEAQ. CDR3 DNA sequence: TGTGCCAGCAGCTTAGGCAGGGGGCGCCTAAGGGGGAACACTGAAGCTTTCTTT. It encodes CASSLGRGRLRGNTEAFF.

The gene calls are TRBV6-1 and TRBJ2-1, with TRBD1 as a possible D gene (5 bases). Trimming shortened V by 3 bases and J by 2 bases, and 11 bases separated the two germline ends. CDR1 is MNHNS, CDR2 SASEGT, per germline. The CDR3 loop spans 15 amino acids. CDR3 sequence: CASSEGQGAYNEQFF. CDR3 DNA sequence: TGTGCCAGCAGTGAGGGGCAAGGCGCCTACAATGAGCAGTTCTTC.

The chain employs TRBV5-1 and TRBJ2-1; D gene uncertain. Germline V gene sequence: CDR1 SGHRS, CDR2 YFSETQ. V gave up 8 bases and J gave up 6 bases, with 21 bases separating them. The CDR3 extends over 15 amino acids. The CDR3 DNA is TGCGCCAGTTCGAGGCAGGCCAGCGCGATCAATGAGCAGTTCTTC. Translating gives CASSRQASAINEQFF.

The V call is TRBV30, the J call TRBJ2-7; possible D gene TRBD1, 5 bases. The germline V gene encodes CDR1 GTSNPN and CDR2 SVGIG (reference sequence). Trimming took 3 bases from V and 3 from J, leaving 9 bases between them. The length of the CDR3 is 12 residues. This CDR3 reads CAWSTTGYEQYF. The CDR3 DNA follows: TGTGCCTGGAGCACTACAGGCTACGAGCAGTACTTC.

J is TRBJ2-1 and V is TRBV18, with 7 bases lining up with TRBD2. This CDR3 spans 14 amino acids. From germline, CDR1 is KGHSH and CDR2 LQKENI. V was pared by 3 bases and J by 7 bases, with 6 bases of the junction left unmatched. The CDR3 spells CASSPREAGNEQFF. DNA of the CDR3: TGTGCCAGCTCACCCCGGGAGGCCGGGAATGAGCAGTTCTTC.

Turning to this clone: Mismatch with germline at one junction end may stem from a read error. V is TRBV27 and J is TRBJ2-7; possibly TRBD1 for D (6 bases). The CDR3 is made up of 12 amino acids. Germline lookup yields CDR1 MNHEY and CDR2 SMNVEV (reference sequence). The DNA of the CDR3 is TGTGCCAGCAGTCCAAGGACAGCAAAACTGAACTTC. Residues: CASSPRTAKLNF.

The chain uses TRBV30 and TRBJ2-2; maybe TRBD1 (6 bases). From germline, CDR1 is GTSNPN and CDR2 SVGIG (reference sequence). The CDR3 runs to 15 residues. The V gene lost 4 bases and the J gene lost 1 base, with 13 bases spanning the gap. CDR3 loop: CAWKVGHRNTGELFF. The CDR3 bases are TGTGCCTGGAAGGTGGGACATAGGAACACCGGGGAGCTGTTTTTT.

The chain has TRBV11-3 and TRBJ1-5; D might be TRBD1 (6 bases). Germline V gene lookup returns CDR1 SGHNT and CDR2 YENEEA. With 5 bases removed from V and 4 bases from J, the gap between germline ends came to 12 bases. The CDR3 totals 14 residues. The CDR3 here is CASSRRRGNQPQHF. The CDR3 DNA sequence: TGTGCCAGCAGCCGACGAAGGGGGAATCAGCCCCAGCATTTT.

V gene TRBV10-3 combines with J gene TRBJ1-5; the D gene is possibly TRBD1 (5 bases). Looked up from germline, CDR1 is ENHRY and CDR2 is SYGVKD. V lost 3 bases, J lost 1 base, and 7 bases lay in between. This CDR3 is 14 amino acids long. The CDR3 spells CAISESGSNQPQHF. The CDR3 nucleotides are TGTGCCATCAGTGAATCAGGGAGCAATCAGCCCCAGCATTTT.

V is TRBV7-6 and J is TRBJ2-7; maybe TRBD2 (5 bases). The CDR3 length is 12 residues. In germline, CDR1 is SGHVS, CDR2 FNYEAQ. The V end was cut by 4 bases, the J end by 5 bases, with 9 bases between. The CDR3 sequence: CASSSGSDEQYF. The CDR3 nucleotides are TGTGCCAGCAGCTCGGGATCCGACGAGCAGTACTTC.

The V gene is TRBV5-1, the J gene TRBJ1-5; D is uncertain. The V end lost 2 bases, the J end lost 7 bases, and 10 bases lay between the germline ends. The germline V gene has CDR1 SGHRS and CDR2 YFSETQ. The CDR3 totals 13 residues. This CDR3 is CASSLSPGQPQHF. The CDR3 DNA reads TGCGCCAGCAGCTTAAGCCCTGGACAGCCCCAGCATTTT. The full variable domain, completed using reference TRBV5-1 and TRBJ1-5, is KAGVTQTPRYLIKTRGQQVTLSCSPISGHRSVSWYQQTPGQGLQFLFEYFSETQRNKGNFPGRFSGRQFSNSRSEMNVSTLELGDSALYLCASSLSPGQPQHFGDGTRLSIL.

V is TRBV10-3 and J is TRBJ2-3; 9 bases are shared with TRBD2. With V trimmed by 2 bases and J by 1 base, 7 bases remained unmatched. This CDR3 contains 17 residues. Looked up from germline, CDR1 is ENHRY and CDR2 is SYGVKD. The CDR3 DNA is TGTGCCATCAGTGAGACTCTTAGCGGGGGACGCACAGATACGCAGTATTTT. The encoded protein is CAISETLSGGRTDTQYF.

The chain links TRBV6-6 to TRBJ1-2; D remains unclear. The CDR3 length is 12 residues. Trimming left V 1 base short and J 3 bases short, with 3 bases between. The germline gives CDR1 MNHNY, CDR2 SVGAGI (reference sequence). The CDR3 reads CASSYLDYGYTF. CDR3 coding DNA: TGTGCCAGCAGTTACTTGGACTATGGCTACACCTTC.

Here the CDR3 reads CASSVSPAPNSPLHF. The DNA for the CDR3 is TGTGCCAGCAGCGTAAGTCCTGCGCCCAATTCACCCCTCCACTTT. The chain links TRBV9 to TRBJ1-6; D unresolved. Trimming took off 1 base at V and 7 bases at J, with 12 bases between the two ends. CDR3 length: 15 residues. From germline, CDR1 is SGDLS and CDR2 YYNGEE.

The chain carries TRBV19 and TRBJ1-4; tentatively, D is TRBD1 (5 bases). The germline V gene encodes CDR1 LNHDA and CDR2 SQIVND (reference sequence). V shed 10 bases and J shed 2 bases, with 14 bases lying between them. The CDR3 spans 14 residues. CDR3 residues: CATARGDTNEKLFF. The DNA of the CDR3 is TGTGCCACCGCCAGAGGGGACACTAATGAAAAACTGTTTTTT.

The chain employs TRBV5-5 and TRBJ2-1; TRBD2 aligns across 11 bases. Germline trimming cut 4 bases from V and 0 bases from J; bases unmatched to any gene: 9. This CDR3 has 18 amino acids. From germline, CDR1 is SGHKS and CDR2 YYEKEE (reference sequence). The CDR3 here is CASSPGSGGASSYNEQFF. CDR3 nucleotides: TGTGCCAGCAGCCCGGGTAGCGGGGGGGCGAGCTCCTACAATGAGCAGTTCTTC.

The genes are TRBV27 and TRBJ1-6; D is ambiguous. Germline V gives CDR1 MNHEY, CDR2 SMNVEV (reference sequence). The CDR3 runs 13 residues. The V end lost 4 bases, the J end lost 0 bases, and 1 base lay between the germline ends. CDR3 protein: CASSSSYNSPLHF. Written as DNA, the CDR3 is TGTGCCAGCAGTTCCTCCTATAATTCACCCCTCCACTTT.

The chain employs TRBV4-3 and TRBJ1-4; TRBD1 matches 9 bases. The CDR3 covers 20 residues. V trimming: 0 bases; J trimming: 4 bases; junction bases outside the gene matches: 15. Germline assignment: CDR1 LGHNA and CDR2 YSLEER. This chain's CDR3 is CASSQDRMGQGSSINEKLFF. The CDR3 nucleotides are TGCGCCAGCAGCCAAGATCGAATGGGACAGGGCTCATCAATTAATGAAAAACTGTTTTTT.

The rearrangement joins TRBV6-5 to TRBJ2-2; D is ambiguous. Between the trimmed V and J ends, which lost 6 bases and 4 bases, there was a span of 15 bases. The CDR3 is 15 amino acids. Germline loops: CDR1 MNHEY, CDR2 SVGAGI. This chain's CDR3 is CASSLLQSGTGELFF. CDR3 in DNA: TGTGCCAGCAGCCTTCTGCAGTCGGGCACCGGGGAGCTGTTTTTT.

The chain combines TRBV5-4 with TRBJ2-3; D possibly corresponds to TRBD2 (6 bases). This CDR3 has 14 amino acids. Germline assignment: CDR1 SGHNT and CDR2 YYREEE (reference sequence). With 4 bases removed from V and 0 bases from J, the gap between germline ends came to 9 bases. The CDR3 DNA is TGTGCCAGCAGCCCGGGAGTGAGCACAGATACGCAGTATTTT. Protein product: CASSPGVSTDTQYF.

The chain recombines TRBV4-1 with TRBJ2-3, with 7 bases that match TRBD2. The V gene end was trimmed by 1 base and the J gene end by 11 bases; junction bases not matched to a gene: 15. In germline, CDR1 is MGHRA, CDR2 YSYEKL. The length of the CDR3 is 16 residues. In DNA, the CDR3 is TGCGCCAGCAGCCAAGGTTTGGCGGGGGTGGCGCTGGTGCAGTATTTT. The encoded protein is CASSQGLAGVALVQYF.

CDR3 nucleotide sequence: TGCAGCGTTCCTAGCGGGAGTCGGGAGACCCAGTACTTC. Translating gives CSVPSGSRETQYF. V is TRBV29-1 and J is TRBJ2-5; 10 bases line up with TRBD2. V gave up 5 bases and J gave up 5 bases; unmatched junction bases: 5. CDR3 length equals 13 residues. CDR1 is SQVTM, CDR2 ANQGSEA, per germline.

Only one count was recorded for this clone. CDR3 in amino acids: CASSVRQGVYEQYF. Written as DNA, the CDR3 is TGTGCCAGCAGCGTTAGACAGGGGGTTTACGAGCAGTACTTC. The chain uses TRBV11-2 and TRBJ2-7, with TRBD1 matching over 9 bases. This CDR3 comprises 14 residues. V was pared by 5 bases and J by 4 bases, with 6 bases of the junction left unmatched. Looked up from germline, CDR1 is SGHAT and CDR2 is FQNNGV. Filled out from reference TRBV11-2 and TRBJ2-7, the complete variable domain reads EAGVAQSPRYKIIEKRQSVAFWCNPISGHATLYWYQQILGQGPKLLIQFQNNGVVDDSQLPKDRFSAERLKGVDSTLKIQPAKLEDSAVYLCASSVRQGVYEQYFGPGTRLTVT.

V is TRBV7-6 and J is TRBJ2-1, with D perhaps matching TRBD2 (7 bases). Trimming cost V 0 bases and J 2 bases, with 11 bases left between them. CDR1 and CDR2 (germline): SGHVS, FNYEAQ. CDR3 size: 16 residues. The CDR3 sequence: CASSLAWGGPYNEQFF. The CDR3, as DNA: TGTGCCAGCAGCTTAGCGTGGGGGGGCCCCTACAATGAGCAGTTCTTC.